Presented here are 21 T cell receptor beta chains from one specimen sequenced in a study of post-analysis software for immune sequencing data. Findings and caveats of the study: Controls had lower frequencies than patients of about 5 TRBV segments, which included TRBV5-6, TRBV5-1 and TRBV20-1.

These receptors have no known antigen. Prepared libraries of TCR beta cDNA carried unique molecular identifiers. Using its own MiXCR run on the PCR reads, TCRdb lists one record per CDR3 protein. The profile shows some 690,000 distinct CDR3 sequences, 59% of them singletons. Sequencing was carried out using blood. Receptors originate from a girl aged 2 to 9 with multiple sclerosis.

As to this clonotype: Mismatch with germline at one junction end may stem from a read error. V and J are TRBV24-1 and TRBJ2-3; D unresolved. The germline V gene encodes CDR1 KGHDR and CDR2 SFDVKD. There are 11 residues in the CDR3. DNA for the CDR3: TGTGCGGTGAGCGTCGCAGATACACAGTATTTT. Its protein is CAVSVADTQYF.

The genes are TRBV7-9 and TRBJ1-2; no reliable D call. The CDR3 spans 14 residues. V was clipped by 3 bases and J by 4 bases, with 12 bases between them. Germline assignment: CDR1 SEHNR and CDR2 FQNEAQ (reference sequence). The CDR3 sequence: CASSFGLEIYGYTF. The CDR3, as DNA: TGTGCCAGCAGCTTTGGCCTGGAGATCTATGGCTACACCTTC.

The chain carries TRBV6-1 and TRBJ2-3, with 7 positions matching TRBD1. CDR3 length: 17 residues. CDR1 and CDR2 (germline): MNHNS, SASEGT. With V trimmed by 2 bases and J by 0 bases, 8 bases remained unmatched. This chain's CDR3 is CASSEQDRWASTDTQYF. CDR3 coding DNA: TGTGCCAGCAGTGAACAGGACAGGTGGGCTAGCACAGATACGCAGTATTTT.

In its sample, this clonotype was seen a few times. This rearrangement joins TRBV29-1 to TRBJ2-1, with D possibly TRBD2 on 5 matching bases. The V end was cut by 8 bases, the J end by 8 bases, with 16 bases between. Germline lookup yields CDR1 SQVTM and CDR2 ANQGSEA. This CDR3 has 12 amino acids. The CDR3 DNA reads as TGCAGCTGGGGTGACTATAAAGATGAGCAGTTCTTC. Its protein is CSWGDYKDEQFF.

The chain has TRBV25-1 and TRBJ2-7, with TRBD1 identical over 9 bases. The closer fit of TRBJ2-5 to the DNA end suggests the J call may be wrong. This CDR3 is 15 amino acids long. From germline, CDR1 is MGHDK and CDR2 SYGVNS. For the CDR3, the DNA is TGTGCCAGCAGTGAATACTGGGACAGGGAGGAGACCCAGTACTTC. Amino acids: CASSEYWDREETQYF.

The chain joins TRBV4-1 to TRBJ2-1, with D perhaps matching TRBD1 (5 bases). The closer fit of TRBJ2-7 to the DNA end suggests the J call may be wrong. CDR1 MGHRA and CDR2 YSYEKL come from the germline V gene. The CDR3 loop spans 13 amino acids. The CDR3 reads CASSRGVGDEQYF. The DNA of the CDR3 is TGCGCCAGCAGTAGGGGCGTCGGAGACGAGCAGTACTTC.

The chain uses TRBV12-3 or TRBV12-4 and TRBJ2-7; 8 bases match TRBD1. V shed 3 bases and J 6 bases; nucleotides not matched to a gene: 7. CDR3 length: 14 amino acids. The CDR3 region is CASSFEGQGVEQYF. CDR3 bases: TGTGCCAGCAGTTTTGAAGGACAGGGAGTCGAGCAGTACTTC.

This clonotype was counted between two and nine times. The chain carries TRBV20-1 and TRBJ2-7; perhaps TRBD2 as D (6 bases). The CDR3 spans 17 residues. Trimming took 3 bases from V and 1 from J, leaving 22 bases between them. The germline V gene has CDR1 DFQATT and CDR2 SNEGSKA (reference sequence). The CDR3 DNA reads as TGCAGTGCTAGCTCCCTATCCGGGAGCTCTGGGTCCTACGAGCAGTACTTC. Translation gives CSASSLSGSSGSYEQYF.

The chain carries TRBV7-9 and TRBJ2-1, with 8 bases fitting TRBD1. The germline CDR1 and CDR2 sequences are SEHNR and FQNEAQ (reference sequence). V lost 5 bases and J lost 2; bases outside the gene matches: 8. The CDR3 sequence is 16 residues long. CDR3 residues: CASSRATGVAYNEQFF. CDR3 DNA sequence: TGTGCCAGCAGCAGAGCGACAGGGGTCGCCTACAATGAGCAGTTCTTC.

This clonotype appeared once. The genes are TRBV7-2 and TRBJ1-1, with D possibly matching TRBD1 (6 bases). CDR3 size: 14 residues. The V gene lost 5 bases and the J gene lost 1 base, with 11 bases spanning the gap. The V gene's germline CDR1 is SGHTA and CDR2 FQGNSA. CDR3 amino acids: CASSNLDRNTEAFF. CDR3 DNA: TGTGCCAGCAGCAACCTGGACAGGAACACTGAAGCTTTCTTT. The full variable domain, completed using reference TRBV7-2 and TRBJ1-1, is GAGVSQSPSNKVTEKGKDVELRCDPISGHTALYWYRQSLGQGLEFLIYFQGNSAPDKSGLPSDRFSAERTGGSVSTLTIQRTQQEDSAVYLCASSNLDRNTEAFFGQGTRLTVV.

The chain uses TRBV10-3 and TRBJ2-7; 7 bases align to TRBD2. Germline trimming cut 10 bases from V and 0 bases from J; bases unmatched to any gene: 9. From germline, CDR1 is ENHRY and CDR2 SYGVKD. CDR3 length: 14 amino acids. The DNA of the CDR3 is TGTGCCACCTCTCTAGCGGTTGTCTCCTACGAGCAGTACTTC. It is translated as CATSLAVVSYEQYF.

This clonotype appeared a few times. The junction and the germline gene differ at one end; a read error may be behind it. The chain uses TRBV12-3 or TRBV12-4 and TRBJ1-2; perhaps TRBD1 as D (6 bases). The CDR3 is 15 residues long. The CDR3 loop is CASSRSGTPNYGYTF. As DNA, the CDR3 is TGTGCCAGCAGTCGCTCCGGGACACCTAATTATGGCTACACCTTC.

V usage is TRBV20-1 and J usage is TRBJ2-5; 7 bases agree with TRBD2. This CDR3 has 14 amino acids. From germline, CDR1 is DFQATT and CDR2 SNEGSKA (reference sequence). J was trimmed by 3 bases and V by 2 bases; bases with no gene match: 6. The CDR3 spells CSARSGEKEETQYF. The CDR3 region has the DNA TGCAGTGCTAGAAGCGGGGAAAAGGAAGAGACCCAGTACTTC.

The gene calls are TRBV28 and TRBJ2-3; unclear D gene. Germline CDR1 and CDR2: MDHEN and SYDVKM. V lost 1 base, J lost 7 bases, and 9 bases lay in between. This CDR3 has 13 amino acids. For the CDR3, the DNA is TGTGCCAGCAGTTTATCACCTTCGTATACGCAGTATTTT. Translation: CASSLSPSYTQYF.

This clonotype was found once. The chain employs TRBV7-2 and TRBJ2-2, with 11 nucleotides matching TRBD2. Germline values: CDR1 SGHTA, CDR2 FQGNSA. V was clipped by 2 bases and J by 7 bases; unmatched bases: 3. The CDR3 is 15 residues long. The CDR3 loop is CASSLISGGVGELFF. The CDR3 nucleotides are TGTGCCAGCAGCTTAATTAGCGGGGGGGTCGGGGAGCTGTTTTTT.

V gene TRBV28 combines with J gene TRBJ2-5, with D possibly being TRBD1 (7 bases). V lost 2 bases, J lost 13 bases, and 14 bases lay in between. This CDR3 region has 12 residues. The germline V gene has CDR1 MDHEN and CDR2 SYDVKM. In nucleotides, the CDR3 is TGTGCCAGCAGTTTAGGAGGGGGCCTCCTGTACTTC. Protein: CASSLGGGLLYF.

Worth noting for this clonotype: Its ends do not fully match the called genes, so a read error is possible. This chain uses TRBV5-6 with TRBJ2-5; a weak D match, TRBD1 (5 bases). The DNA end is more similar to TRBJ2-7, so the J call may be wrong. Germline values: CDR1 SGHDT, CDR2 YYEEEE. This CDR3 has 13 amino acids. CDR3 in DNA: TGTGCCAGCGGCTTCTCCAGGGTGGGCGAGCAGTACTTC. This codes for CASGFSRVGEQYF.

The chain combines TRBV6-5 with TRBJ2-4, with 7 positions matching TRBD2. Near its end, the DNA agrees better with TRBJ2-7, so the J call may be wrong. The germline gives CDR1 MNHEY, CDR2 SVGAGI. The CDR3 contains 15 residues. DNA for the CDR3: TGTGCCAGCAGCCGGCGGGAGATCCCCCTCTACGAGCAGTACTTC. It encodes CASSRREIPLYEQYF.

V and J are TRBV10-3 and TRBJ2-1; no clear D gene. The length of the CDR3 is 11 residues. V lost 7 bases and J lost 5, with 6 bases in between. Germline lookup yields CDR1 ENHRY and CDR2 SYGVKD. This chain's CDR3 is CAITGNNEQFF. For the CDR3, the DNA is TGTGCCATCACCGGAAACAATGAGCAGTTCTTC.

V gene TRBV6-2 or TRBV6-3 combines with J gene TRBJ1-5, with no clear D. Between the trimmed V and J ends, which lost 4 bases and 6 bases, there was a span of 13 bases. The CDR3 extends over 14 amino acids. CDR1 and CDR2 from the germline V gene are MNHEY and SVGEGT. CDR3 region: CASSSDRRVQPQHF. CDR3 sequence (DNA): TGTGCCAGCAGTTCCGATCGACGGGTTCAGCCCCAGCATTTT.

The rearrangement links TRBV9 to TRBJ2-3; D is perhaps TRBD1 (5 bases). CDR1 is SGDLS and CDR2 is YYNGEE in the germline V gene. The CDR3 has 14 residues. Trimming removed 3 bases from V and 4 bases from J, with 12 bases in between. Here the CDR3 DNA reads TGTGCCAGCAGCGCAGCAGGGCACGCAGATACGCAGTATTTT. It yields the protein CASSAAGHADTQYF. Full variable domain (outside the CDR3, taken from reference TRBV9 and TRBJ2-3): DSGVTQTPKHLITATGQRVTLRCSPRSGDLSVYWYQQSLDQGLQFLIQYYNGEERAKGNILERFSAQQFPDLHSELNLSSLELGDSALYFCASSAAGHADTQYFGPGTRLTVL.